A single sample is the source of the 12 T cell receptor beta chains below, sequenced in a study of cytomegalovirus exposure and HLA in healthy donors. In the PCR, 60 Vbeta and 13 Jbeta primers were used. Libraries were prepared by immunoSEQ multiplex PCR; TCRdb keeps only in-frame clonotypes and omits some of them. The table records about 80,000 clones, approximately 65% of them present only once. The sequenced sample was PBMCs. These receptors all come from a male donor in good health and CMV-seropositive.

This chain connects TRBV19 to TRBJ1-6; D not resolved. Germline-derived CDR1 and CDR2 are LNHDA and SQIVND (reference sequence). The CDR3 length is 10 residues. The V end lost 8 bases, the J end lost 9 bases, and 5 bases lay between the germline ends. CDR3 bases: TGTGCCAGTCCGGGTTCACCCCTCCACTTT. Residues: CASPGSPLHF.

The rearrangement joins TRBV5-1 to TRBJ2-7; tentative D call: TRBD1 (6 bases). V was pared by 0 bases and J by 2 bases, with 12 bases between. The CDR3 runs to 15 residues. Germline V gives CDR1 SGHRS, CDR2 YFSETQ. The CDR3 loop reads CASSLVRTATYEQYF. CDR3 nucleotide sequence: TGCGCCAGCAGCTTGGTTAGGACAGCCACCTACGAGCAGTACTTC.

This rearrangement joins TRBV4-2 to TRBJ2-7; D possibly corresponds to TRBD1 (6 bases). V lost 5 bases and J 5 bases, leaving 16 bases between the germline ends. From germline, CDR1 is LGHNA and CDR2 YNFKEQ. There are 14 residues in the CDR3. CDR3 nucleotide sequence: TGTGCCAGCAGCGCCCGACAGGTGCCCCACGAGCAGTACTTC. Translated, it gives CASSARQVPHEQYF.

The gene calls are TRBV11-1 and TRBJ2-7; 7 nucleotides align to TRBD2. The CDR3 runs to 16 residues. CDR1 and CDR2 (germline): SGHAT, FQDESV (reference sequence). Trimming removed 0 bases from V and 3 bases from J; junction bases left unmatched: 8. CDR3 DNA sequence: TGTGCCAGCAGCTTAGCGGCTTGGGGAGGGATCTACGAGCAGTACTTC. Translating it yields CASSLAAWGGIYEQYF.

The V and J genes are TRBV6-5 and TRBJ2-5; 11 bases map to TRBD2. The J call may be wrong; the DNA end is better matched by TRBJ2-7. The length of the CDR3 is 15 residues. Germline assignment: CDR1 MNHEY and CDR2 SVGAGI. The CDR3 spells CASSHLAGGRGEQYF. CDR3 DNA sequence: TGTGCCAGCAGTCATCTAGCGGGAGGTCGGGGCGAGCAGTACTTC.

V is TRBV19 and J is TRBJ2-5; D gene ambiguous. The V end lost 1 base, the J end lost 6 bases, and 6 bases lay between the germline ends. CDR3 length: 12 amino acids. The germline V gene has CDR1 LNHDA and CDR2 SQIVND (reference sequence). The CDR3: CASSIGAQTQYF. CDR3 sequence (DNA): TGTGCCAGTAGTATAGGGGCCCAGACCCAGTACTTC.

The V and J genes are TRBV28 and TRBJ1-4; 12 bases are a match to TRBD1. From germline, CDR1 is MDHEN and CDR2 SYDVKM. CDR3 size: 18 residues. V lost 4 bases and J lost 0; bases outside the gene matches: 6. CDR3 bases: TGTGCCAGCAGTTCAACCGGGACAGGGGGCGCAACTAATGAAAAACTGTTTTTT. Translated, it gives CASSSTGTGGATNEKLFF.

For this clone: Sequence at one end of the junction differs from germline and may be a read error. The V and J genes are TRBV7-7 and TRBJ1-1; the D gene is possibly TRBD1 (6 bases). The CDR3 consists of 13 residues. CDR1 is SSHAT, CDR2 FNYEAQ, per germline (reference sequence). CDR3 DNA sequence: TGTGCTAGCAGCCCCGACAGGTACACTGAAGCTTTCTTT. Protein sequence: CASSPDRYTEAFF.

This clone was counted between two and nine times. DNA of the CDR3: TGTGCCAGCAGCCCCCTTGAGGGGGCAAGGACTGAAGCTTTCTTT. This gives the protein CASSPLEGARTEAFF. The V call is TRBV9, the J call TRBJ1-1; 7 nucleotides line up with TRBD1. This CDR3 has 15 amino acids. After removal of 4 bases from V and 5 bases from J, the junction contained 11 bases not matched to a gene. Germline loops: CDR1 SGDLS, CDR2 YYNGEE.

A few counts support this clone. The genes are TRBV19 and TRBJ2-7; TRBD1 is a possible D gene (8 bases). The V gene's germline CDR1 is LNHDA and CDR2 SQIVND (reference sequence). V was clipped by 4 bases and J by 6 bases, with 19 bases between them. This CDR3 region has 15 residues. The CDR3 region has the DNA TGTGCCAGTAGTACCCCGGGGGGACAGGAGGGCGAGCAGTACTTC. Residues: CASSTPGGQEGEQYF.

The chain has TRBV6-1 and TRBJ1-2; 10 bases fit TRBD1. V lost 6 bases and J lost 7; bases outside the gene matches: 2. The germline gives CDR1 MNHNS, CDR2 SASEGT. The CDR3 length is 12 residues. The CDR3 nucleotides are TGTGCCAGCAGAGGGACAGGGGCTGGCTACACCTTC. Amino acids: CASRGTGAGYTF.

This clone came up a few times. The chain joins TRBV9 to TRBJ1-4, with D perhaps TRBD1 (6 bases). CDR3 length: 15 residues. The germline gives CDR1 SGDLS, CDR2 YYNGEE. Trimming shortened V by 0 bases and J by 8 bases, and 14 bases separated the two germline ends. CDR3 DNA sequence: TGTGCCAGCAGCGTAGCGGCGGGGGCAAAGGAAAAACTGTTTTTT. Protein sequence: CASSVAAGAKEKLFF.